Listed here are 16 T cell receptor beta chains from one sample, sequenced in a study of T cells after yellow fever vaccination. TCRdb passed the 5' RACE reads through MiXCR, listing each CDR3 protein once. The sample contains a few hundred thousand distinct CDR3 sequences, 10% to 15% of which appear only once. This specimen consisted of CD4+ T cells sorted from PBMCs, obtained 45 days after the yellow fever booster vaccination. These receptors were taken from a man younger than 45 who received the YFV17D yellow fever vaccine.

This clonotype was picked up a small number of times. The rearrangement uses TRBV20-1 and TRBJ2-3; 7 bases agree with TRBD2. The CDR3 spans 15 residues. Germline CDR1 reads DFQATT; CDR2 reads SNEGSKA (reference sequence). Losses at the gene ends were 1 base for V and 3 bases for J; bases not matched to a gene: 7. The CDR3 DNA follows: TGCAGTGCTAGAGGGGGAGGGAGGCCAACAGATACGCAGTATTTT. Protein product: CSARGGGRPTDTQYF.

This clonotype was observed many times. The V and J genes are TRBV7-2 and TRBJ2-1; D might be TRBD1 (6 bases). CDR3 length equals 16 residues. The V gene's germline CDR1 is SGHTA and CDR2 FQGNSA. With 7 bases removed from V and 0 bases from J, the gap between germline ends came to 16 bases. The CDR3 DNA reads TGTGCCAGCATCCGGACGGCAGGGGCCTCCTACAATGAGCAGTTCTTC. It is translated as CASIRTAGASYNEQFF.

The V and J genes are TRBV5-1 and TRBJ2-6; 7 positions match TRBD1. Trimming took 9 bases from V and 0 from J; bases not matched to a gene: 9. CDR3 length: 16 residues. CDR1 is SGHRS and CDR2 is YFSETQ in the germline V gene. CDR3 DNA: TGCGCCATCCGAGGGACAGCTTACTCTGGGGCCAACGTCCTGACTTTC. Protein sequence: CAIRGTAYSGANVLTF.

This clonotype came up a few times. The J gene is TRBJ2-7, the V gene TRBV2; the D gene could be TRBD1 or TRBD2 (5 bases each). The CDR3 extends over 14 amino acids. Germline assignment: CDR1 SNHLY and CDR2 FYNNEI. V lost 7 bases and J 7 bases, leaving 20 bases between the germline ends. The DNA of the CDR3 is TGTGCCAGCAACGTGGCGACGGGGACGGGGGAGCAGTACTTC. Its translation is CASNVATGTGEQYF.

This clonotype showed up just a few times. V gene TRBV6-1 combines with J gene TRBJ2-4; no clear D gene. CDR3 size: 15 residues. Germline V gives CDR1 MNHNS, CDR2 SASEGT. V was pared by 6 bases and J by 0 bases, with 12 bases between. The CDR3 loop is CASSPTRTAKNIQYF. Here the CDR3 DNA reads TGTGCCAGCAGCCCAACTCGAACAGCCAAAAACATTCAGTACTTC.

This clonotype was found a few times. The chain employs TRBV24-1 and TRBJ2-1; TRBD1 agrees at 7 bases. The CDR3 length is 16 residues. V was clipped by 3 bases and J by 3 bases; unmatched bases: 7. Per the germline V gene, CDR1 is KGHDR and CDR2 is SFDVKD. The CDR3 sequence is CATSDPRGGIYNEQFF. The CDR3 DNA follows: TGTGCCACCAGTGATCCCCGAGGGGGCATCTACAATGAGCAGTTCTTC.

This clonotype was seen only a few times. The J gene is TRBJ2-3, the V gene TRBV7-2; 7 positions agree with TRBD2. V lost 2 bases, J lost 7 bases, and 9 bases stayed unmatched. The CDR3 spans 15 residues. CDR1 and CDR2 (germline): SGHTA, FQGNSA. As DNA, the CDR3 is TGTGCCAGCAGCTTAAAAGCGGGACCCGCAAATACGCAGTATTTT. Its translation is CASSLKAGPANTQYF.

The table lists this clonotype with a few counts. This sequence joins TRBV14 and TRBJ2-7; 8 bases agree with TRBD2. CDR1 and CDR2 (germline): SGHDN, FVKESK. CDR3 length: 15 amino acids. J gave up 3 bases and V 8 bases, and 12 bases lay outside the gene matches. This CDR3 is CASAKWEAGDYEQYF. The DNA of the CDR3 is TGTGCCAGCGCCAAGTGGGAAGCGGGAGACTACGAGCAGTACTTC.

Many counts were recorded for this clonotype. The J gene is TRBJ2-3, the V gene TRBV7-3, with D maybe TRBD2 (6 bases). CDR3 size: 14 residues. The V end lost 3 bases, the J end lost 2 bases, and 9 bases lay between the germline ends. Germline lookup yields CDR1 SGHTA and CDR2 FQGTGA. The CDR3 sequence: CASSFGGTTDTQYF. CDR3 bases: TGTGCCAGCAGCTTCGGCGGGACCACAGATACGCAGTATTTT.

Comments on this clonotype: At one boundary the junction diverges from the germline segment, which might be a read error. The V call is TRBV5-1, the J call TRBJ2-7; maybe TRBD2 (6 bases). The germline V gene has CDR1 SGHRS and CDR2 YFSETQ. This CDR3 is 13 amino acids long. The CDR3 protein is CASSLASAPEQYF. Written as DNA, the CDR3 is TGCGCCAGCAGCTTGGCTAGCGCGCCAGAGCAGTATTTC.

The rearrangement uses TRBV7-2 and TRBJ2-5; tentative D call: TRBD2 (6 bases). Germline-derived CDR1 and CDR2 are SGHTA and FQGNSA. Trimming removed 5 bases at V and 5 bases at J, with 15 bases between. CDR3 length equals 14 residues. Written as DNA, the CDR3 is TGTGCCAGCAGCCGCAGCGGGCTGATGGAGACCCAGTACTTC. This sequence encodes CASSRSGLMETQYF.

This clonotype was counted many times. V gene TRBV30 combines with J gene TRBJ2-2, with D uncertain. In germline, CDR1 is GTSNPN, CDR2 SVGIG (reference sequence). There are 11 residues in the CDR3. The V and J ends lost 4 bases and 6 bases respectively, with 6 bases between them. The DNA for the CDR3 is TGTGCCTGGAATGGGGCCGGGGAGCTGTTTTTT. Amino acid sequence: CAWNGAGELFF.

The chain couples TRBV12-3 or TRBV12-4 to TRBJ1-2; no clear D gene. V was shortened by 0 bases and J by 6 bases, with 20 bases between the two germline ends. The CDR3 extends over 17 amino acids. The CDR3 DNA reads TGTGCCAGCAGTTTAGCGCTGACGGCTACGTTACTGGATGGCTACACCTTC. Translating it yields CASSLALTATLLDGYTF.

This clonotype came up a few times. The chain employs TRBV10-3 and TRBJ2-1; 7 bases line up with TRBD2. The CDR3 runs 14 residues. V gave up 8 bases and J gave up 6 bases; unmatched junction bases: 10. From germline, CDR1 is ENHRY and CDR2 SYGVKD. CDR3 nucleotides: TGTGCCATCGGGATGGCGGGAGAGGGCAATGAGCAGTTCTTC. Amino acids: CAIGMAGEGNEQFF.

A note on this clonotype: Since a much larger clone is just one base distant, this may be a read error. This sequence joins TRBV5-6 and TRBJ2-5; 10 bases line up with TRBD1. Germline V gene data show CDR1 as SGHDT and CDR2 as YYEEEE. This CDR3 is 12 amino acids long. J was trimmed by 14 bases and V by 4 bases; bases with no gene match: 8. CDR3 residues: CASSRDRGPCYF. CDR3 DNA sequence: TGTGCCAGCAGCCGTGACAGGGGGCCCTGCTACTTC.

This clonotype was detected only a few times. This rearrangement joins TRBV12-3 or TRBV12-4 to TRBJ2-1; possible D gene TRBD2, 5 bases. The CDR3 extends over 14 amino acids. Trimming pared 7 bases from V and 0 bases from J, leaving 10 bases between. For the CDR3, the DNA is TGTGCCAGCATTGCCGGGAACTCCTACAATGAGCAGTTCTTC. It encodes CASIAGNSYNEQFF.